The present TCR beta chain was sequenced within a study of T-cell memory formation after mild COVID-19. Per the germline V gene, CDR1 is SGHRS and CDR2 is YFSETQ. V dropped 0 bases and J dropped 7; count of bases not matched to a gene: 3. The CDR3 totals 13 residues. This clonotype was seen only a few times. No antigen is known for it. TCRdb re-called the 5' RACE reads through MiXCR, storing one row per CDR3 protein. This sample yields hundreds of thousands of distinct CDR3 sequences, of which 28% are seen a single time; around an eighth belongs to the top ten. The study, taken as a whole, reports: Whether day 37 second-wave clones are SARS-CoV-2-specific was not confirmed. Pre-infection memory already had some responding clones, implying cross-reactive memory joined.

This chain connects TRBV5-1 to TRBJ1-1, with 7 bases lining up with TRBD1. The sequencing sample was made of PBMCs or a T cell subset sorted from them (not recorded which). The clonotype was recovered from an adult woman who had mild COVID-19 (a few samples of this study predate the infection). Cell type and time point are not known. CDR3 region: CASSLDRGGEAFF. CDR3 DNA: TGCGCCAGCAGCTTGGACAGGGGTGGTGAAGCTTTCTTT.